This T cell receptor (beta chain) was recorded in a study of cytomegalovirus exposure and HLA in healthy donors. PCR primers comprised 60 Vbeta and 13 Jbeta primers. Measured with immunoSEQ multiplex PCR; TCRdb has only the in-frame clones, and not every one. This sample carries 130,000 or so clones, approximately 79% of them seen once, and the ten largest clones take around 4%. This clone was detected only a few times. Its antigen remains unknown. Germline V lookup: CDR1 SNHLY, CDR2 FYNNEI. The CDR3 has 15 amino acids. V dropped 3 bases and J dropped 7; count of bases not matched to a gene: 3. Study-wide results and caveats: Most CMV-associated TCR beta chains appeared HLA-restricted in a later analysis. A later analysis reportedly found that, within productive TCRs, an Asian-associated ancestry cluster had fewer N-insertions than the mean observed across the 666 donors. Presence/absence analyses rested on an assumption that sequencing depth was roughly uniform across donors.

This receptor was obtained from a young man in good health and CMV-seropositive. J is TRBJ2-1 and V is TRBV2; 13 bases are shared with TRBD2. Sequencing input: PBMCs. The CDR3 DNA follows: TGTGCCAGCAGTGACCAGGGACTAGCGGGAAATGAGCAGTTCTTC. Encoded protein: CASSDQGLAGNEQFF.